The 11 T cell receptor beta chains given below trace back to one sample, sequenced in a study of metastatic and nonmetastatic thyroid tumors. Using MiXCR, TCRdb reanalyzed the PCR reads. Here the sample spans about 16,000 clones, around 13% being singletons. Patients had received no treatment of any kind before thyroid surgery. The specimen sequenced was tumor tissue. The receptor set was obtained from a female donor with papillary thyroid cancer or a benign thyroid nodule (not recorded which). Some clones in this sample may be carry-over from other donors' samples.

This clone was counted many times. This chain joins TRBV2 and TRBJ2-5; D possibly corresponds to TRBD1 (6 bases). The ends were cut back, 5 bases at V and 4 bases at J, with 20 bases in the middle. The CDR3 is 16 amino acids. The germline CDR1 and CDR2 sequences are SNHLY and FYNNEI. The CDR3 nucleotides read TGTGCCAGCAGTCCCCTCGGCCGAGCCAGGGGAGAGACCCAGTACTTC. It translates to CASSPLGRARGETQYF.

V and J are TRBV18 and TRBJ2-7; D unclear. Per germline, CDR1 KGHSH and CDR2 LQKENI. The CDR3 is 13 amino acids. V dropped 5 bases and J dropped 4 bases, with 12 bases sitting between them. The CDR3 bases are TGTGCCAGCTCAGAATCCTTGGTTTACGAGCAGTACTTC. It is translated as CASSESLVYEQYF. Combining the CDR3 with reference TRBV18 and TRBJ2-7 gives the whole variable domain NAGVMQNPRHLVRRRGQEARLRCSPMKGHSHVYWYRQLPEEGLKFMVYLQKENIIDESGMPKERFSAEFPKEGPSILRIQQVVRGDSAAYFCASSESLVYEQYFGPGTRLTVT.

This clone was seen at least ten times. The V call is TRBV9, the J call TRBJ1-6, with D uncertain. This CDR3 comprises 14 residues. Germline V gene data show CDR1 as SGDLS and CDR2 as YYNGEE. Trimming pared 0 bases from V and 7 bases from J, leaving 8 bases between. In nucleotides, the CDR3 is TGTGCCAGCAGCGTAGGGGGAGGGAATTCACCCCTCCACTTT. Its translation is CASSVGGGNSPLHF.

This clone was detected many times. J is TRBJ2-7 and V is TRBV11-3; a weak D match, TRBD1 (5 bases). This CDR3 has 12 amino acids. Germline V gene lookup returns CDR1 SGHNT and CDR2 YENEEA. Trimming removed 2 bases from V and 4 bases from J, with 6 bases in between. The CDR3, as DNA: TGTGCCAGCAGCTTAAGGGGTTACGAGCAGTACTTC. Translation: CASSLRGYEQYF.

In its sample, this clone ranks as medium-sized. The genes are TRBV20-1 and TRBJ1-1; tentative D call: TRBD1 (5 bases). Germline loops: CDR1 DFQATT, CDR2 SNEGSKA (reference sequence). CDR3 length: 15 amino acids. V lost 3 bases and J 5 bases, leaving 19 bases between the germline ends. The CDR3 DNA is TGCAGTGCTAGGGGCGCAGGGTACGTGGGGACTGAAGCTTTCTTT. Translation: CSARGAGYVGTEAFF.

Many counts were recorded for this clone. The rearrangement links TRBV28 to TRBJ1-5; D is unresolved. The CDR3 has 15 residues. Germline V gene sequence: CDR1 MDHEN, CDR2 SYDVKM. V was trimmed by 3 bases and J by 5 bases, leaving 14 bases between them. The CDR3 is CASSLKSPGYQPQHF. Here the CDR3 DNA reads TGTGCCAGCAGTTTGAAAAGTCCCGGGTATCAGCCCCAGCATTTT.

This clone has ten or more counts. Other DNA sequences in the sample encode the same CDR3. The genes are TRBV19 and TRBJ1-2; tentatively, D is TRBD1 (6 bases). This CDR3 contains 14 residues. V shed 7 bases and J shed 2 bases, with 14 bases lying between them. Per the germline V gene, CDR1 is LNHDA and CDR2 is SQIVND (reference sequence). The CDR3 is CASKYRGGNYGYTF. For the CDR3, the DNA is TGTGCCAGTAAATATAGGGGGGGCAACTATGGCTACACCTTC.

In its sample, this clone was seen many times. In the same sample, other DNA sequences code for this CDR3. This chain connects TRBV5-1 to TRBJ2-7, with D possibly matching TRBD2 (6 bases). The CDR3 runs to 12 residues. Germline V gene data show CDR1 as SGHRS and CDR2 as YFSETQ. Trimming cost V 6 bases and J 5 bases, with 12 bases left between them. CDR3 amino acids: CASNGGGNEQYF. CDR3 in DNA: TGCGCCAGCAATGGGGGAGGCAACGAGCAGTACTTC.

This clone was recorded many times. This may be a read error: a much more frequent sequence differs by one nucleotide. The J gene is TRBJ1-2, the V gene TRBV7-9; D is ambiguous. Germline lookup yields CDR1 SEHNR and CDR2 FQNEAQ (reference sequence). The CDR3 loop spans 15 amino acids. V lost 2 bases and J 8 bases, leaving 18 bases between the germline ends. The CDR3 spells CASSLTGGPRRGYTF. CDR3 nucleotide sequence: TGTGCCAGCAGCTTAACCGGAGGCCCTCGGAGGGGCTACACCTTC.

Ten or more counts support this clone. This specimen includes other DNA sequences encoding the same CDR3. The rearrangement uses TRBV11-2 and TRBJ1-1, with D possibly TRBD1 on 5 matching bases. Trimming took 3 bases from V and 0 from J, leaving 8 bases between them. The CDR3 length is 14 residues. Germline values: CDR1 SGHAT, CDR2 FQNNGV. The DNA of the CDR3 is TGTGCCAGCAGCTTCGGGGGTCTGAACACTGAAGCTTTCTTT. This encodes CASSFGGLNTEAFF.

This clone was found many times. This chain links TRBV7-2 with TRBJ2-1; TRBD2 matches 11 bases. The CDR3 has 12 amino acids. In germline, CDR1 is SGHTA, CDR2 FQGNSA. V dropped 3 bases and J dropped 14; count of bases not matched to a gene: 3. For the CDR3, the DNA is TGTGCCAGCAGCTTTAGCGGGAGGGCCGAGTTCTTC. It is translated as CASSFSGRAEFF. Together with reference TRBV7-2 and TRBJ2-1, the CDR3 gives the full variable domain: GAGVSQSPSNKVTEKGKDVELRCDPISGHTALYWYRQSLGQGLEFLIYFQGNSAPDKSGLPSDRFSAERTGGSVSTLTIQRTQQEDSAVYLCASSFSGRAEFFGPGTRLTVL.